A selection of T cell receptor beta chains follows, all from one sample in a study of beta chain features in type 1 diabetes. Produced via immunoSEQ multiplex PCR; TCRdb's table is partial and in-frame only. The sample has a few hundred thousand clones; about 10% are singletons. Input material: central memory CD4+ T cells from blood. The origin of the receptors is a man aged 30-40 years with type 1 diabetes. CDR3s include the opening cysteine and the closing phenylalanine or tryptophan. A D gene is named only where the DNA matches it firmly. Size tells how often a clone was seen (once, few, many) or the class of an expanded clone, and some rows leave it out.

clone_size d_call j_call v_call cdr3_nt cdr3_aa
few - TRBJ1-4 TRBV29-1 TGCAGCGCCTCGGTCCAGTTTAATGAAAAACTGTTTTTT CSASVQFNEKLFF
- - TRBJ1-5 TRBV10-3 TGTGCCATCAGTGAGAGGTATATGGCCGATCAGCCCCAGCATTTT CAISERYMADQPQHF
- - TRBJ2-3 TRBV14 TGTGCCAGCAGGCTCGGGGTTGCGGACCCTAGCACAGATACGCAGTATTTT CASRLGVADPSTDTQYF
few - TRBJ2-2 TRBV4-2 TGTGCCAGCAGCCAAGCTAAGGGGGGCACCGGGGAGCTGTTTTTT CASSQAKGGTGELFF
- - TRBJ1-5 TRBV6-1 TGTGCCAGCAGTGGATATAGCAATCAGCCCCAGCATTTT CASSGYSNQPQHF
few TRBD1 TRBJ1-5 TRBV6-1 TGTGCCAGCAGGGAACAGGGGGCGGGCCAGCCCCAGCATTTT CASREQGAGQPQHF
few - TRBJ2-2 TRBV15 TGTGCCACCAGCAGAGACACGGCATCCGGGGAGCTGTTTTTT CATSRDTASGELFF
many - TRBJ2-2 TRBV11-3 TGTGCCAGCAGCTTAGATCGGGCGAACACCGGGGAGCTGTTTTTT CASSLDRANTGELFF
- TRBD2 TRBJ2-2 TRBV2 TGTGCCAGCAGTGACCAGCGGGAGGGCCCCGGGGAGCTGTTTTTT CASSDQREGPGELFF
few TRBD1 TRBJ2-1 TRBV10-3 TGTGCCATCAGCACCGACAGGGGGTCCTACAATGAGCAGTTCTTC CAISTDRGSYNEQFF
- - TRBJ2-1 TRBV4-2 TGTGCCAGCAGCCCAGGGGTTGAGCAGTTCTTC CASSPGVEQFF
few TRBD1 TRBJ2-1 TRBV15 TGTGCCACCAGCAGAGATCCCGACAGGGATCAGTTCTTC CATSRDPDRDQFF
- - TRBJ2-7 TRBV6-6 TGTGCCAGCAGTTACGGGGCAGGGGATAGCTCCTACGAGCAGTACTTC CASSYGAGDSSYEQYF
- - TRBJ1-6 TRBV7-2 TGTGCCAGCAGCTTATACACGGGGCTTCAGAATTCACCCCTCCACTTT CASSLYTGLQNSPLHF
few - TRBJ1-3 TRBV30 TGTGCCTGGAGTGCAGGGACTGGAAACACCATATATTTT CAWSAGTGNTIYF
- TRBD2 TRBJ2-7 TRBV6-5 TGTGCCAGCAGCCCCGGGAGGTGGGGAAGCGAGCAGTACTTC CASSPGRWGSEQYF
many TRBD1 TRBJ2-7 TRBV6-5 TGTGCCAGCCAGACAGGGATCTCCTACGAGCAGTACTTC CASQTGISYEQYF
- TRBD2 TRBJ2-3 TRBV7-3 TGTGCCAGCAGCCGCGGGGGGCGGGACACAGATACGCAGTATTTT CASSRGGRDTDTQYF
- - TRBJ2-7 TRBV7-6 TGTGCCAGCAGCTTCCTTATCGAGCAGTACTTC CASSFLIEQYF
few - TRBJ1-5 TRBV7-9 TGTGCCAGCAGCTTCCAGGGAGGAGGGCCCCAGCATTTT CASSFQGGGPQHF
- - TRBJ2-3 TRBV5-1 TGCGCCAGCGGTCCGACGCCGGATATAGGAGATACGCAGTATTTT CASGPTPDIGDTQYF
few - TRBJ2-3 TRBV28 TGTGCCAGCAGGCCGAGCGGTCGGGATACGCAGTATTTT CASRPSGRDTQYF
few - TRBJ2-7 TRBV4-1 TGCGCCAGCAGTAAGATTAAGGGCCTCCAGCGGAGAATTCCCTACGAGCAGTACTTC CASSKIKGLQRRIPYEQYF
few TRBD1 TRBJ2-7 TRBV9 TGTGCCAGCAGCGCTCAACAGGGGGCCTTCTACGAGCAGTACTTC CASSAQQGAFYEQYF
- TRBD2 TRBJ2-4 TRBV5-4 TGTGCCAGCAGCTCCCCAGACGCGGGGGACATTCAGTACTTC CASSSPDAGDIQYF
- - TRBJ2-7 TRBV7-2 TGTGCCAGCAGGGGTAGTGACGAGCAGTACTTC CASRGSDEQYF
few TRBD2 TRBJ2-3 TRBV5-1 TGCGCCAGCAGCTCCCTAGCGGGAGGAGGGACAGATACGCAGTATTTT CASSSLAGGGTDTQYF